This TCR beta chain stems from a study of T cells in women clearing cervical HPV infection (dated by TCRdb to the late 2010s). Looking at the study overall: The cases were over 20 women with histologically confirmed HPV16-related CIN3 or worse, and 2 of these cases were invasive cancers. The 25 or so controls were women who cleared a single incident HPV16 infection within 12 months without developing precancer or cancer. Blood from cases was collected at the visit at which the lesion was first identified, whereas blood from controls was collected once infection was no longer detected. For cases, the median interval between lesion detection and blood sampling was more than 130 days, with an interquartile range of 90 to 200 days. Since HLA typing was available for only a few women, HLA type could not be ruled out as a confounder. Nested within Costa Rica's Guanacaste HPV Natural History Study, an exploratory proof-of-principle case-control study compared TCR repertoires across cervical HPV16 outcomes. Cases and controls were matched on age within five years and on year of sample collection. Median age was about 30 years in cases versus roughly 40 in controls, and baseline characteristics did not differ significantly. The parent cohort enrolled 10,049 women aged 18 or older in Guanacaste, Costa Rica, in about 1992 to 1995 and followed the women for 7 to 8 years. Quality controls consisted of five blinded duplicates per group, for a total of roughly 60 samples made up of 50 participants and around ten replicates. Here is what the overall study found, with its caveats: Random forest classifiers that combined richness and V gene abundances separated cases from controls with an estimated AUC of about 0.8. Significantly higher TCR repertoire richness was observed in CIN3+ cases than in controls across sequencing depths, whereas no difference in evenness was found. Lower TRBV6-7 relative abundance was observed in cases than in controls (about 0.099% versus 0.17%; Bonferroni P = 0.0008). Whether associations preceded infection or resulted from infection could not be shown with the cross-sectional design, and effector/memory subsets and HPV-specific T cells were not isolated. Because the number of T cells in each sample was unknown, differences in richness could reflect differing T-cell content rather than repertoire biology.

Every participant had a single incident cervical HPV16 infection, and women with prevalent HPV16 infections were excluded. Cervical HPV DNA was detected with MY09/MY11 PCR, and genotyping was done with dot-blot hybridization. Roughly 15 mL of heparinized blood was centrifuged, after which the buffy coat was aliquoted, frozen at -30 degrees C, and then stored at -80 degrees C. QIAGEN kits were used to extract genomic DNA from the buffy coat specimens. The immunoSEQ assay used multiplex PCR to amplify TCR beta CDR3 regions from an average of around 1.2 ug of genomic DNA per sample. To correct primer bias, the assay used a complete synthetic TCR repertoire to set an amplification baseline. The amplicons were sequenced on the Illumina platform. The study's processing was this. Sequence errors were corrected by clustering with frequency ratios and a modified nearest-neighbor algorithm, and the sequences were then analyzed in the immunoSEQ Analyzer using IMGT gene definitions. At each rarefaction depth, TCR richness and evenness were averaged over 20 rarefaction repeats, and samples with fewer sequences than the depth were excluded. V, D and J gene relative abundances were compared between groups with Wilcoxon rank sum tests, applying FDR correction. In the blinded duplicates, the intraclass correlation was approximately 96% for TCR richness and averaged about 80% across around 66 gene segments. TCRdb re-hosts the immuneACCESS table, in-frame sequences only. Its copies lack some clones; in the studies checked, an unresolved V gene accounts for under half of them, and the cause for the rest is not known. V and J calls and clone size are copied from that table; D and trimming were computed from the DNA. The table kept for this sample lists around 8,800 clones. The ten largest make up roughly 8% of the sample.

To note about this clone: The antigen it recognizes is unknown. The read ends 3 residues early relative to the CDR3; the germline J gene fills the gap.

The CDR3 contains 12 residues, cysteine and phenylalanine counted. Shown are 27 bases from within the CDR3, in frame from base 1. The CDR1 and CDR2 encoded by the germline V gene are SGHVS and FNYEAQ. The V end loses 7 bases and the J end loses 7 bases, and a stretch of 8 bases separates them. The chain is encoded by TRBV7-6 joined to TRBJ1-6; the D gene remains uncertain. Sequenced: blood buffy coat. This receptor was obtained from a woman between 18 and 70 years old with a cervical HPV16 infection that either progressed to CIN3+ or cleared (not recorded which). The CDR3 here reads CASKTRNSPLHF. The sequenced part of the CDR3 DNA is TGTGCCAGCAAAACCAGAAATTCACCC.